This T cell receptor (beta chain) is drawn from a study of blood T cell repertoires in COVID-19. Repertoires were generated with immunoSEQ multiplex PCR, while TCRdb's copy carries only in-frame clones and drops some. Of roughly 400,000 clones listed, 80% to 95% were seen once; the top ten hold roughly 0.66%. The germline CDR1 and CDR2 sequences are SGHTA and FQGNSA. V was clipped by 0 bases and J by 4 bases, with 13 bases between them. The CDR3 extends over 16 amino acids. Sequenced input: PBMCs or T cells enriched from blood (not recorded which). This sequence joins TRBV7-2 and TRBJ2-4; D is ambiguous. The receptor was isolated from a man aged 18 to 35 who had recovered from COVID-19. CDR3 residues: CASSLATPTTKNIQYF. The CDR3 region has the DNA TGTGCCAGCAGCTTAGCAACGCCCACTACAAAAAACATTCAGTACTTC.